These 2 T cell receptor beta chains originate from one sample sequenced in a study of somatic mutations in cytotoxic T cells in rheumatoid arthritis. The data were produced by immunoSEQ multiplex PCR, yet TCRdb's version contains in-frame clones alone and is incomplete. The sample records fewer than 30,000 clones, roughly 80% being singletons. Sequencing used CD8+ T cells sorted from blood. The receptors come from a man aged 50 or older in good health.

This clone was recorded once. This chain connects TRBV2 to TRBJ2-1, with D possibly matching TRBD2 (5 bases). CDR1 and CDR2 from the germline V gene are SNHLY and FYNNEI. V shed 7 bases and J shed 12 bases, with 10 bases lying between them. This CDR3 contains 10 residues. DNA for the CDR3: TGTGCCAGCATCGGGAAAAGGCAGTTCTTC. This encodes CASIGKRQFF.

The CDR3 nucleotides read TGTGCCAGCAGAACCACAGGGAGGAGGACTGAAGCTTTCTTT. Translated: CASRTTGRRTEAFF. The V call is TRBV5-8, the J call TRBJ1-1; weak D call: TRBD1 (6 bases). V lost 5 bases to trimming and J lost 5 bases, with 16 bases between them. The CDR3 is made up of 14 amino acids. Germline values: CDR1 SGHTS, CDR2 YDEGEE. Drawing the rest from reference TRBV5-8 and TRBJ1-1, the complete variable domain is EAGVTQSPTHLIKTRGQQATLRCSPISGHTSVYWYQQALGLGLQFLLWYDEGEERNRGNFPPRFSGRQFPNYSSELNVNALELEDSALYLCASRTTGRRTEAFFGQGTRLTVV.